This T cell receptor (beta chain) emerged from a study of blood T cells in healthy people across ages. Study summary: In model experiments, template switching was able to capture about one barcoded beta molecule for every two T cells that were present.

A second roughly 6 to 12 cycle PCR used barcoded and J-beta primers. One entry per CDR3 protein results from TCRdb running MiXCR on the 5' RACE reads. The sample includes over a million distinct CDR3 sequences, around two fifths seen only once; the top ten take 7.9%. In each sample, at least 6 million PBMCs were isolated. This CDR3 region has 15 residues. Trimming pared 5 bases from V and 7 bases from J, leaving 18 bases between. Germline CDR1 and CDR2: MNHNY and SVGAGI (reference sequence). The sequence came from a woman aged 18 to 35 in good health. The chain carries TRBV6-6 and TRBJ1-5; the D gene is possibly TRBD1 (5 bases). The source material was blood. The CDR3 protein is CASSLPGVAGQPQHF. In DNA form, the CDR3 reads TGTGCCAGCAGTCTCCCCGGGGTTGCAGGGCAGCCCCAGCATTTT.